This T cell receptor beta chain was captured by sequencing in a study of vaccination effects on CD4 cells after COVID-19. Whole-study context: The vaccine given was either BNT162b2 or mRNA-1273, in two doses. Study-level points and caveats: Clones induced by infection and by vaccine showed marked clonal contraction late after vaccination.

The table came from immunoSEQ multiplex PCR; TCRdb's copy has only in-frame clones and leaves some out. The sample has 35,000 to 55,000 clones, around three quarters seen once; the top ten hold less than 14%. Concerning this clone: What it binds is not known.

Sequencing followed a ViraFEST assay step that expanded antigen-specific CD4+ T cells with viral peptide pools. Cells that had been cultured for 10 days were the source of isolated CD4+ T cells. The vaccine recipients had no prior SARS-CoV-2 infection, with negative nucleocapsid antibodies. They grew roughly 2 million PBMC in each well, adding 8.5 to 10 IU/ml IL-2 and about 10 ug/ml peptides. V gave up 6 bases and J gave up 10 bases; unmatched junction bases: 2. Germline lookup yields CDR1 SGHAT and CDR2 FQNNGV. The CDR3 consists of 12 residues. This clonotype originated in a human donor who received a COVID-19 vaccine. The rearrangement joins TRBV11-2 to TRBJ2-1, with 11 bases matching TRBD2. Sample: CD4+ T cells from PBMCs cultured with SARS-CoV-2 spike peptides, taken before COVID-19 vaccination. In DNA, the CDR3 is TGTGCCAGCAGTACTAGCGGGGGAGAGCAGTTCTTC. This encodes CASSTSGGEQFF.